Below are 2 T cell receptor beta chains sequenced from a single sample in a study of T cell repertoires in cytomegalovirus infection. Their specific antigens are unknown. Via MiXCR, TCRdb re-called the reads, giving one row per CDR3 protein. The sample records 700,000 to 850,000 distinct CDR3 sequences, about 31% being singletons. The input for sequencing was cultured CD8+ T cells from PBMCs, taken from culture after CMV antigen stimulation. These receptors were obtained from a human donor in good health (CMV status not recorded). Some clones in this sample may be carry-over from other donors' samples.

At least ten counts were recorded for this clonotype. The CDR3 bases are TGTGCCAGCTTCCTTCGGACAGGGGTGACCGGGGAGCTGTTTTTT. It codes for CASFLRTGVTGELFF. This chain links TRBV2 with TRBJ2-2; 9 bases are shared with TRBD1. The length of the CDR3 is 15 residues. Germline trimming cut 8 bases from V and 5 bases from J; bases unmatched to any gene: 9. Germline CDR1 SNHLY, CDR2 FYNNEI.

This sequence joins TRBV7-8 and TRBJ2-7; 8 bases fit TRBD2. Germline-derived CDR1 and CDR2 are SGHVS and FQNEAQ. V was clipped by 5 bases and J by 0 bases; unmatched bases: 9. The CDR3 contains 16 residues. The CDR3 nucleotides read TGTGCCAGCAGCCCCGGGGGTAGCGGGGCCTCCTACGAGCAGTACGTC. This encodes CASSPGGSGASYEQYV.